The subject of this entry is one TCR beta chain. This record comes from a study of control samples from healthy donors and cancer patients. The assay was immunoSEQ multiplex PCR, and TCRdb's table has in-frame clones only and misses some. The table includes fewer than 100,000 clones, about four fifths detected once. Per the germline V gene, CDR1 is SGHKS and CDR2 is YYEKEE (reference sequence). V lost 1 base to trimming and J lost 7 bases, with 5 bases between them. The CDR3 consists of 12 residues. The TCR was taken from a woman aged 60 to 75 in good health. The rearrangement joins TRBV5-5 to TRBJ2-2, with D unresolved. Specimen: blood. In DNA form, the CDR3 reads TGTGCCAGCAGCTTGAATGGCGGGGAGCTGTTTTTT. As protein: CASSLNGGELFF.